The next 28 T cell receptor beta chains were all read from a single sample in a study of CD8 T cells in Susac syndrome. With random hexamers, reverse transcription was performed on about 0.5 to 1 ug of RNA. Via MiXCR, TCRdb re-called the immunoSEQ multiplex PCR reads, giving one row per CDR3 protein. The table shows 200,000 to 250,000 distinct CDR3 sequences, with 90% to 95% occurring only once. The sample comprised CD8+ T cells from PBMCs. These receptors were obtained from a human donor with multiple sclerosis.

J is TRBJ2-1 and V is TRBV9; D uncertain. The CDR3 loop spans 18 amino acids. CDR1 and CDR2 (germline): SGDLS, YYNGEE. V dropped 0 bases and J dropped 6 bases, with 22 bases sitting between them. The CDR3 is CASSVGGRFLPLGNEQFF. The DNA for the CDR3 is TGTGCCAGCAGCGTAGGAGGCAGGTTCCTACCCTTGGGCAATGAGCAGTTCTTC.

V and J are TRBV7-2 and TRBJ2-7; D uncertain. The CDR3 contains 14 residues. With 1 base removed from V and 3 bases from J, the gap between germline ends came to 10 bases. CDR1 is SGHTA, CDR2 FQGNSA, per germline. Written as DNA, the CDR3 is TGTGCCAGCAGCTTAGATGTGGTCGGCTACGAGCAGTACTTC. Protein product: CASSLDVVGYEQYF.

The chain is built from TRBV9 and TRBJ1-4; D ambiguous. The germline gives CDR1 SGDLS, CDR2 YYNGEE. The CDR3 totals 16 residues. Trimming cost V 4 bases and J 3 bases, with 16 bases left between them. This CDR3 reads CASSPGRRAPNEKLFF. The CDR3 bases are TGTGCCAGCAGCCCCGGGAGGAGGGCTCCTAATGAAAAACTGTTTTTT.

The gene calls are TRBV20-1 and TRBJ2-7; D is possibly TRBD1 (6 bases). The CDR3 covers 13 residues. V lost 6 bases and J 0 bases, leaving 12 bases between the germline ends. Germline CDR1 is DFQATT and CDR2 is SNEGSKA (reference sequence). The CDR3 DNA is TGCAGTGCCTTTAAGGGGGACTCCTACGAGCAGTACTTC. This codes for CSAFKGDSYEQYF.

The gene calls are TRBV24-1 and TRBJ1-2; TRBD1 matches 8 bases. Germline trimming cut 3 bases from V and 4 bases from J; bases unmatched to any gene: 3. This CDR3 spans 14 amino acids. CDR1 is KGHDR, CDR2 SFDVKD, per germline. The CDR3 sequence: CATSDPDRAYGYTF. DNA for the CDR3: TGTGCCACCAGTGATCCGGACAGGGCCTATGGCTACACCTTC.

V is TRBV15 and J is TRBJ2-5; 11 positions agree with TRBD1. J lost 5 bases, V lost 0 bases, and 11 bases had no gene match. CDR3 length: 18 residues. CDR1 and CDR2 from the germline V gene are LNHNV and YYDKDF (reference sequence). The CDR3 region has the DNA TGTGCCACCAGCAGAGATGACTTCGGGACAGGGGGAGGGGAGACCCAGTACTTC. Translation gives CATSRDDFGTGGGETQYF. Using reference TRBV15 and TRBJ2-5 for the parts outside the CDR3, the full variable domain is DAMVIQNPRYQVTQFGKPVTLSCSQTLNHNVMYWYQQKSSQAPKLLFHYYDKDFNNEADTPDNFQSRRPNTSFCFLDIRSPGLGDTAMYLCATSRDDFGTGGGETQYFGPGTRLLVL.

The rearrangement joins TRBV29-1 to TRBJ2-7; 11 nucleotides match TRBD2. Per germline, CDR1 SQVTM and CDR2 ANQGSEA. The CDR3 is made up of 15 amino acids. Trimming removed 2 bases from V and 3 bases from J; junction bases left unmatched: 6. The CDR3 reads CSVELAGGQSYEQYF. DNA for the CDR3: TGCAGCGTTGAACTAGCGGGGGGCCAAAGCTACGAGCAGTACTTC.

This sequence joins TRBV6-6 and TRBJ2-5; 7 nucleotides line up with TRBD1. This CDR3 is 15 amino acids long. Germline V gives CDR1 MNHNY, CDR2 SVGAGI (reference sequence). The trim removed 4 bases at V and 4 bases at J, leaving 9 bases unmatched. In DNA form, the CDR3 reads TGTGCCAGCAGTTCCGGGACAGAGGCCCGAGAGACCCAGTACTTC. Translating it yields CASSSGTEARETQYF.

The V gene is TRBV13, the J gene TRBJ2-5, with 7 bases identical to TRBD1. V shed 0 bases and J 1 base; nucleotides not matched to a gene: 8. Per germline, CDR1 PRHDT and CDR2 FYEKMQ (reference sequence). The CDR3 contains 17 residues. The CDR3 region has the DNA TGTGCCAGCAGCTTAGGACCCCCGGGACAGATCCAAGAGACCCAGTACTTC. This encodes CASSLGPPGQIQETQYF.

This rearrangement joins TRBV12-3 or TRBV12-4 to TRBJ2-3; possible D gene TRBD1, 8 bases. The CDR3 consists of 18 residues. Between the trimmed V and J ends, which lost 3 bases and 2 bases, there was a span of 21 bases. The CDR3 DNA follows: TGTGCCAGCAGTTTCGGGGGGACAGGACCCTACTCCACAGATACGCAGTATTTT. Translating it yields CASSFGGTGPYSTDTQYF.

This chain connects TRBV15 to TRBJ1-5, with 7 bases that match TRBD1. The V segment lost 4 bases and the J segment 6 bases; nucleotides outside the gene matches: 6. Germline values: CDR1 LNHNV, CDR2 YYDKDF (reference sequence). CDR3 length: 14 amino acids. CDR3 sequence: CATSKRTGVQPQHF. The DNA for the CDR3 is TGTGCCACCAGCAAAAGAACAGGGGTTCAGCCCCAGCATTTT.

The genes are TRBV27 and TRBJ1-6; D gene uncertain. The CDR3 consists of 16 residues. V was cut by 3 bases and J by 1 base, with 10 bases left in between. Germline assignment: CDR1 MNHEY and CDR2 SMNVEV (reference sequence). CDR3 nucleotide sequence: TGTGCCAGCAGTTTGGGATCGAGGTCCTATAATTCACCCCTCCACTTT. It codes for CASSLGSRSYNSPLHF.

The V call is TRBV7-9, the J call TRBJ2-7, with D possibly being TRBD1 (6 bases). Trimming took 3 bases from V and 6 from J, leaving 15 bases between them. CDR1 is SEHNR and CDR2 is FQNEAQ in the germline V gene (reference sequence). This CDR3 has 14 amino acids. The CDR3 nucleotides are TGTGCCAGCAGCTTCGGGACAATTCTCTCCGAGCAGTACTTC. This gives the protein CASSFGTILSEQYF.

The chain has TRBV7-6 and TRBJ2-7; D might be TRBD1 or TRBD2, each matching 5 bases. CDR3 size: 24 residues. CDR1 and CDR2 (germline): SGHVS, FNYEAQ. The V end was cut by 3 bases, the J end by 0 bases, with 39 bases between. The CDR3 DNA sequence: TGTGCCAGCAGCTTTACTATAGGGTCGGCCCATGATCGAGGCTGGGACCTAAGCTCCTACGAGCAGTACTTC. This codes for CASSFTIGSAHDRGWDLSSYEQYF.

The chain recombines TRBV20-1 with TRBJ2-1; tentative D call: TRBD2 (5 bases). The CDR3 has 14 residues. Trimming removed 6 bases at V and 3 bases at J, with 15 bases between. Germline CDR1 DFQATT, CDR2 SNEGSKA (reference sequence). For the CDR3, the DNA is TGCAGTGCCCCCAGTCCAGCGGACTACAATGAGCAGTTCTTC. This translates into CSAPSPADYNEQFF.

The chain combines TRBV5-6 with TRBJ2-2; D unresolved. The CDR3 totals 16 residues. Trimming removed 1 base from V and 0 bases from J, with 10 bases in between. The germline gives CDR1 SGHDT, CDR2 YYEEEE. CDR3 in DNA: TGTGCCAGCAGCTTGATCCCCCAGACGAACACCGGGGAGCTGTTTTTT. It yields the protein CASSLIPQTNTGELFF.

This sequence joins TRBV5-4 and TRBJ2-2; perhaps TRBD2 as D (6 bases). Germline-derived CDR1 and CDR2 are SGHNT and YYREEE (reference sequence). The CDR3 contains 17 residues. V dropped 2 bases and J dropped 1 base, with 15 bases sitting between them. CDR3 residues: CASSLIPASENTGELFF. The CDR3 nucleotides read TGTGCCAGCAGCTTAATCCCTGCTAGCGAGAACACCGGGGAGCTGTTTTTT.

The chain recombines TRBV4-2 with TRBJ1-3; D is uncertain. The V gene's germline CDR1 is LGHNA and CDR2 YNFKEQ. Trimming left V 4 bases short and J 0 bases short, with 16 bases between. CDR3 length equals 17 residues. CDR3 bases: TGTGCCAGCAGCCTCAGACCTACCGTGAGCTCTGGAAACACCATATATTTT. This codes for CASSLRPTVSSGNTIYF.

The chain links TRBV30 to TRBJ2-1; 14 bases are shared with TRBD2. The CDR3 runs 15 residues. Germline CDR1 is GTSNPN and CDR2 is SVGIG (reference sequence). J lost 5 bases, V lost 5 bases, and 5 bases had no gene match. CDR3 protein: CAWGTGLAGDNEQFF. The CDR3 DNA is TGTGCCTGGGGTACGGGACTAGCGGGAGACAATGAGCAGTTCTTC.

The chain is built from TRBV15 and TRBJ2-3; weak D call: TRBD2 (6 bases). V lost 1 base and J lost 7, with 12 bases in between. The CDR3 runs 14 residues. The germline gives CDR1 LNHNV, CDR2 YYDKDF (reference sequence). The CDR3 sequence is CATSRVSGGNTQYF. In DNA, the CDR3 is TGTGCCACCAGCAGAGTCAGTGGGGGGAATACGCAGTATTTT.

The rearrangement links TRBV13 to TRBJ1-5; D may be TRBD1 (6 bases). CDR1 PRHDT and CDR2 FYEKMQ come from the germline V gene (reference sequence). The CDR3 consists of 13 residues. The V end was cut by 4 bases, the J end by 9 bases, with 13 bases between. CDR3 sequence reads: CASSWGAEGPQHF. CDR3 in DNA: TGTGCCAGCAGCTGGGGGGCGGAGGGGCCCCAGCATTTT.

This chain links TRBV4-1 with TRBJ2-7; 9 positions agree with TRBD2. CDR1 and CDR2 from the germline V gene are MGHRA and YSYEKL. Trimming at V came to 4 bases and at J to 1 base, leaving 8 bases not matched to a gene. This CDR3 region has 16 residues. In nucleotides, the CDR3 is TGCGCCAGCAGCCGCCCCGGGACTAGCTCTTCCTACGAGCAGTACTTC. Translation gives CASSRPGTSSSYEQYF.

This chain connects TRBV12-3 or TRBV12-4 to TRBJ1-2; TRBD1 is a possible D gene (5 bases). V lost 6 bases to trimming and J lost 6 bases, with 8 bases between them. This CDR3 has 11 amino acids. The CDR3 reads CASRTANGYTF. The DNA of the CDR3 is TGTGCCAGCAGGACAGCAAATGGCTACACCTTC.

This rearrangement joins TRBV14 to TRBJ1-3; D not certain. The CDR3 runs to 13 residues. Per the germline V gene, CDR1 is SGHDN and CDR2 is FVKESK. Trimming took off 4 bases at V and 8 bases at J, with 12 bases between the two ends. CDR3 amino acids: CASSRSGWDTIYF. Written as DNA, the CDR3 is TGTGCCAGCAGCCGGTCCGGGTGGGACACCATATATTTT.

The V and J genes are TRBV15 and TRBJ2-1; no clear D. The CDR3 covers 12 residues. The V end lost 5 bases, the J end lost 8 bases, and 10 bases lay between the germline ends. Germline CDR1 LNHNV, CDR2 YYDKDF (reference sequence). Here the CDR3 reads CATSGPTDEQFF. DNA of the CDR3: TGTGCCACCAGCGGACCAACGGATGAGCAGTTCTTC.

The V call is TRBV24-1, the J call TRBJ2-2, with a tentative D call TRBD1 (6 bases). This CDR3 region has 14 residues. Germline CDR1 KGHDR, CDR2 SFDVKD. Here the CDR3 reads CAIRGYWGTGELFF. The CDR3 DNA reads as TGTGCTATTAGGGGGTACTGGGGCACCGGGGAGCTGTTTTTT.

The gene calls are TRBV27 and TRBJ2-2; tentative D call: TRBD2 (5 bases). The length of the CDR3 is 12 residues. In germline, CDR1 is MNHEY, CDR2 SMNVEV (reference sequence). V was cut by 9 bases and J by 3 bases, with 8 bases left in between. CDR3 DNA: TGTGCCAGTGGGCGGGACACCGGGGAGCTGTTTTTT. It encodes CASGRDTGELFF.

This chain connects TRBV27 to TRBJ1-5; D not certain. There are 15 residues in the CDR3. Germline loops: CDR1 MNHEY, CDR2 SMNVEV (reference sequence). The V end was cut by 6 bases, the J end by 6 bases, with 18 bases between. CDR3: CASSLVPAGGQPQHF. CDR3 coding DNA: TGTGCCAGCAGCCTTGTCCCGGCGGGTGGTCAGCCCCAGCATTTT.